A selection of T cell receptor beta chains follows, all from one sample in a study of response to subunit inactivated influenza vaccine. TCRdb re-derived calls from the RT-PCR reads in MiXCR, one entry per CDR3 protein. In the table there are 500,000 to 600,000 distinct CDR3 sequences, 11% to 15% of which are singletons. The specimen comprised PBMCs from blood, sampled roughly 12 days after vaccination. The origin of the receptors is a man over 45 who received an inactivated influenza vaccine. Both conserved end residues are part of each CDR3. Fields, in order: D gene, J gene, clone size, V gene, CDR3 DNA, CDR3 protein. A D gene is named only where the DNA matches it firmly. Clone size is stated in some rows and not others, as once, few, many or a class when expanded.

d_call: .; j_call: TRBJ2-3; clone_size: many; v_call: TRBV20-1; cdr3_nt: TGCAGTGCTCTACGGGATACTCGGGGCACAGATACGCAGTATTTT; cdr3_aa: CSALRDTRGTDTQYF
d_call: TRBD2; j_call: TRBJ2-1; clone_size: few; v_call: TRBV7-2; cdr3_nt: TGTGCCAGCAGCCGTCCTCCGACTAGCGGCGGAAATGAGCAGTTCTTC; cdr3_aa: CASSRPPTSGGNEQFF
d_call: .; j_call: TRBJ2-2; clone_size: .; v_call: TRBV6-2/TRBV6-3; cdr3_nt: TGTGCCAGCAGTCGGGATAGCACCGGGGAGCTGTTTTTT; cdr3_aa: CASSRDSTGELFF
d_call: .; j_call: TRBJ2-7; clone_size: many; v_call: TRBV10-3; cdr3_nt: TGTGCCATCAGGGGGGAAAAGGGCAGGGCCTTATCCTACGAGCAGTACTTC; cdr3_aa: CAIRGEKGRALSYEQYF
d_call: TRBD1; j_call: TRBJ2-5; clone_size: few; v_call: TRBV30; cdr3_nt: TGTGCCTGGAGTGTACGCCGGTCGACAGGGCAAGAGACCCAGTACTTC; cdr3_aa: CAWSVRRSTGQETQYF
d_call: .; j_call: TRBJ2-5; clone_size: .; v_call: TRBV15; cdr3_nt: TGTGCCACCAGCAGAGGCCAGGACTTCCAAGAGACCCAGTACTTC; cdr3_aa: CATSRGQDFQETQYF
d_call: .; j_call: TRBJ2-1; clone_size: many; v_call: TRBV18; cdr3_nt: TGTGCCAGCTCACCACTGGCCAGTTTTAATGAGCAGTTCTTC; cdr3_aa: CASSPLASFNEQFF
d_call: .; j_call: TRBJ2-1; clone_size: few; v_call: TRBV24-1; cdr3_nt: TGTGCCACCAGTGACTTAATAGCTCTGGGGCCCAAGTACTACAATGAGCAGTTCTTC; cdr3_aa: CATSDLIALGPKYYNEQFF
d_call: .; j_call: TRBJ2-5; clone_size: few; v_call: TRBV20-1; cdr3_nt: TGCAGTGCTAATGAGAGCGGGGAGACCCAGTACTTC; cdr3_aa: CSANESGETQYF
d_call: .; j_call: TRBJ1-1; clone_size: .; v_call: TRBV5-1; cdr3_nt: TGCGCCAGCAGCTCTTCACAGGTTAACACTGAAGCTTTCTTT; cdr3_aa: CASSSSQVNTEAFF
d_call: .; j_call: TRBJ1-4; clone_size: .; v_call: TRBV4-1; cdr3_nt: TGCGCCAGCAGCCAATACGGGCAGGCCGTTAATGAAAAACTGTTTTTT; cdr3_aa: CASSQYGQAVNEKLFF
d_call: .; j_call: TRBJ2-5; clone_size: .; v_call: TRBV3-1; cdr3_nt: TGTGCCAGCAGCGCCGTGGGGTGCGAGACCCAGTACTTC; cdr3_aa: CASSAVGCETQYF
d_call: .; j_call: TRBJ2-5; clone_size: few; v_call: TRBV29-1; cdr3_nt: TGCAGCGTTGGGGGGCATCAGGGGGAGACCCAGTACTTC; cdr3_aa: CSVGGHQGETQYF
d_call: .; j_call: TRBJ2-5; clone_size: few; v_call: TRBV5-1; cdr3_nt: TGCGCCAGCAGCTTGGCCATTCTAGAGACCCAGTACTTC; cdr3_aa: CASSLAILETQYF
d_call: TRBD1; j_call: TRBJ1-1; clone_size: .; v_call: TRBV25-1; cdr3_nt: TGTGCCAGCAGTGATCACTCAAACAGGGGAACTGAAGCTTTCTTT; cdr3_aa: CASSDHSNRGTEAFF
d_call: TRBD2; j_call: TRBJ2-7; clone_size: .; v_call: TRBV14; cdr3_nt: TGTGCCAGCAGCCAAGGGCTAGCGGGAGGGCTTAAGGACTTC; cdr3_aa: CASSQGLAGGLKDF
d_call: .; j_call: TRBJ1-5; clone_size: few; v_call: TRBV28; cdr3_nt: TGTGCCAGCAGCGGCCTTCGCACTGACCAGCCCCAGCATTTT; cdr3_aa: CASSGLRTDQPQHF
d_call: .; j_call: TRBJ1-6; clone_size: .; v_call: TRBV5-1; cdr3_nt: TGCGCCAGCGGGCCAGCGGGCAATTCACCCCTCCACTTT; cdr3_aa: CASGPAGNSPLHF
d_call: .; j_call: TRBJ2-2; clone_size: few; v_call: TRBV12-3/TRBV12-4; cdr3_nt: TGTGCCAGCAGTTTAGGGGAGAGGGAGCTGTTTTTT; cdr3_aa: CASSLGERELFF
d_call: .; j_call: TRBJ2-3; clone_size: few; v_call: TRBV12-3/TRBV12-4; cdr3_nt: TGTGCCAGCAGTTTTAATAGCGGCGAAAGTCGTTTT; cdr3_aa: CASSFNSGESRF
d_call: .; j_call: TRBJ1-4; clone_size: few; v_call: TRBV6-5; cdr3_nt: TGTGCCAGCAGTACAAGGGGGGAAAAACTGTTTTTT; cdr3_aa: CASSTRGEKLFF
d_call: TRBD2; j_call: TRBJ2-3; clone_size: .; v_call: TRBV20-1; cdr3_nt: TGCAGTGTACCGGGAGGGCTTCGCACAGATACGCAGTATTTT; cdr3_aa: CSVPGGLRTDTQYF
d_call: .; j_call: TRBJ2-7; clone_size: many; v_call: TRBV24-1; cdr3_nt: TGTGCCGGGACCAGGCAGAGGGGTTACGAGCAGTACTTC; cdr3_aa: CAGTRQRGYEQYF
d_call: .; j_call: TRBJ1-1; clone_size: few; v_call: TRBV12-3/TRBV12-4; cdr3_nt: TGTGCCAGCAGTTGGAGGGGGGAGGGCACTGAAGCTTTCTTT; cdr3_aa: CASSWRGEGTEAFF
d_call: .; j_call: TRBJ1-4; clone_size: many; v_call: TRBV12-3/TRBV12-4; cdr3_nt: TGTGCCAGCAGCTTGTCAGGGGCAACTAATGAAAAACTGTTTTTT; cdr3_aa: CASSLSGATNEKLFF
d_call: .; j_call: TRBJ2-5; clone_size: few; v_call: TRBV14; cdr3_nt: TGTGCCAGCAGTTCCGGGACTTCGCCAGGTACCCAGTACTTC; cdr3_aa: CASSSGTSPGTQYF
d_call: .; j_call: TRBJ1-5; clone_size: .; v_call: TRBV12-3/TRBV12-4; cdr3_nt: TGTGCCAGCACCCAAAAGGGCAGGGGTGGCAATCAGCCCCAGCATTTT; cdr3_aa: CASTQKGRGGNQPQHF
d_call: .; j_call: TRBJ2-3; clone_size: .; v_call: TRBV5-6; cdr3_nt: TGTGCCAGCAGCGGGGGACCTGCTGACACAGATACGCAGTATTTT; cdr3_aa: CASSGGPADTDTQYF
d_call: TRBD1; j_call: TRBJ2-2; clone_size: many; v_call: TRBV11-2; cdr3_nt: TGTGCCAGCAGCTTAGACAAGATTAGGACAGGGGCGGTCAGGTACACCGGGGAGCTGTTTTTT; cdr3_aa: CASSLDKIRTGAVRYTGELFF
d_call: .; j_call: TRBJ2-1; clone_size: few; v_call: TRBV5-1; cdr3_nt: TGCGCCAGCAGCTTGGCGACAGGCGGAGAGCAGTTCTTC; cdr3_aa: CASSLATGGEQFF
d_call: .; j_call: TRBJ2-5; clone_size: .; v_call: TRBV4-2; cdr3_nt: TGTGCCAGCAGCCCCGCCCTGGTTGTGGAGACCCAGTACTTC; cdr3_aa: CASSPALVVETQYF
d_call: .; j_call: TRBJ2-3; clone_size: .; v_call: TRBV12-3/TRBV12-4; cdr3_nt: TGTGCCAGCAGTTTATACCGGGGCGTAGGCACAGATACGCAGTATTTT; cdr3_aa: CASSLYRGVGTDTQYF
d_call: TRBD1; j_call: TRBJ1-2; clone_size: few; v_call: TRBV5-1; cdr3_nt: TGCGCCAGCAGCCTGGGACAGTACCAGGTCTATGGCTACACCTTC; cdr3_aa: CASSLGQYQVYGYTF
d_call: TRBD2; j_call: TRBJ2-1; clone_size: .; v_call: TRBV20-1; cdr3_nt: TGCAGTGCTAGAGATGTTGCGGGGGGCCCTCTTGATGAGCAGTTCTTC; cdr3_aa: CSARDVAGGPLDEQFF
d_call: .; j_call: TRBJ1-2; clone_size: few; v_call: TRBV4-3; cdr3_nt: TGCGCCAGCAGCCAAGATTCCCTCTATGGCTACACCTTC; cdr3_aa: CASSQDSLYGYTF
d_call: TRBD1; j_call: TRBJ1-5; clone_size: few; v_call: TRBV10-3; cdr3_nt: TGTGCCATCAGTGAGTCGACAGGGCCCAATCAGCCCCAGCATTTT; cdr3_aa: CAISESTGPNQPQHF
d_call: TRBD2; j_call: TRBJ2-1; clone_size: many; v_call: TRBV4-2; cdr3_nt: TGTGCCAGCAGCCAAGATGCGATAGGACTAGCTCAGTTCTTC; cdr3_aa: CASSQDAIGLAQFF
d_call: TRBD1; j_call: TRBJ1-1; clone_size: few; v_call: TRBV20-1; cdr3_nt: TGCAGTGCTAGAGAAGTAGGGACAGGGGGAACTGAAGCTTTCTTT; cdr3_aa: CSAREVGTGGTEAFF
d_call: TRBD2; j_call: TRBJ2-2; clone_size: .; v_call: TRBV12-3/TRBV12-4; cdr3_nt: TGTGCCAGCAAGGCGGGAGAGGGCACCGGGGAGCTGTTTTTT; cdr3_aa: CASKAGEGTGELFF
d_call: TRBD2; j_call: TRBJ2-3; clone_size: few; v_call: TRBV20-1; cdr3_nt: TGCAGTGCTAGGAACTCTTTGACTAGCGGGGGGGCCCCAGATACGCAGTATTTT; cdr3_aa: CSARNSLTSGGAPDTQYF
d_call: .; j_call: TRBJ2-3; clone_size: .; v_call: TRBV29-1; cdr3_nt: TGCAGCGTTGTCCTAGGCCGGGGGACAGATACGCAGTATTTT; cdr3_aa: CSVVLGRGTDTQYF
d_call: .; j_call: TRBJ2-7; clone_size: .; v_call: TRBV28; cdr3_nt: TGTGCCAGCAGTTTTGCGGCAGGGCTATCCTACGAGCAGTACTTC; cdr3_aa: CASSFAAGLSYEQYF
d_call: .; j_call: TRBJ2-6; clone_size: .; v_call: TRBV29-1; cdr3_nt: TGCAGCGTTAACACTTTCGGGGTCGCTGGGGCCAACGTCCTGACTTTC; cdr3_aa: CSVNTFGVAGANVLTF
d_call: TRBD1; j_call: TRBJ2-3; clone_size: few; v_call: TRBV5-6; cdr3_nt: TGTGCCAGCAGCGGGACCGGGACAGGGGGCTCAGATACGCAGTATTTT; cdr3_aa: CASSGTGTGGSDTQYF
d_call: .; j_call: TRBJ2-7; clone_size: few; v_call: TRBV2; cdr3_nt: TGTGCCAGCAGGCAAACCGGGCCATCCTACGAGCAGTACTTC; cdr3_aa: CASRQTGPSYEQYF
d_call: .; j_call: TRBJ2-7; clone_size: .; v_call: TRBV5-1; cdr3_nt: TGCGCCAGCAGCTTGGAAAGTTCGGGGGCAGACGAGCAGTACTTC; cdr3_aa: CASSLESSGADEQYF
d_call: .; j_call: TRBJ2-5; clone_size: few; v_call: TRBV6-1; cdr3_nt: TGTGCCAGCAGGAACACCCAGGGAGGAGGAGAGACCCAGTACTTC; cdr3_aa: CASRNTQGGGETQYF
d_call: .; j_call: TRBJ2-7; clone_size: many; v_call: TRBV24-1; cdr3_nt: TGTGCCACCAGTGCAGTAGACTCCTACGAGCAGTACTTC; cdr3_aa: CATSAVDSYEQYF
d_call: .; j_call: TRBJ2-7; clone_size: .; v_call: TRBV12-3/TRBV12-4; cdr3_nt: TGTGCCAGCAGTTTACGGCAGGGTTCGTTCGAGCAGTACTTC; cdr3_aa: CASSLRQGSFEQYF